This T cell receptor beta chain was captured in a study of blood T cell repertoires in COVID-19. Here immunoSEQ multiplex PCR was the method, and the copy in TCRdb shows in-frame clones only, minus some. The sample gives 100,000 to 150,000 clones, about 89% of which show up once; under 4.5% is in the top ten. The CDR3 length is 13 residues. Trimming removed 0 bases at V and 7 bases at J, with 7 bases between. The V call is TRBV23-1, the J call TRBJ1-5, with D hard to call. TRBV23-1 is classed as an ORF, of uncertain function. This receptor was obtained from a man in his fifties or sixties with COVID-19, enrolled during active disease. The sequencing sample was made of peripheral blood. This chain's CDR3 is CASSQSRQQPQHF. The CDR3 nucleotides read TGCGCCAGCAGTCAATCGAGGCAGCAGCCCCAGCATTTT.